The 2 T cell receptor beta chains below come from one sample, sequenced in a study of cytomegalovirus exposure and HLA in healthy donors. The primer mix had 60 Vbeta and 13 Jbeta primers. Sequencing used immunoSEQ multiplex PCR; TCRdb keeps in-frame clones, though not all of them. The top ten hold 3.8% of the sample, which has some 200,000 clones, over 70% seen once. Sequencing was performed on PBMCs. The receptors here all came from a man aged 50 or older in good health and CMV-seronegative.

The gene calls are TRBV2 and TRBJ2-2; a possible D gene is TRBD2 (5 bases). Looked up from germline, CDR1 is SNHLY and CDR2 is FYNNEI. Trimming stripped 6 bases from V and 1 base from J, with 12 bases between. This CDR3 has 15 residues. The CDR3 nucleotides read TGTGCCAGCAGCCCCGACCGGGGGAACACCGGGGAGCTGTTTTTT. It specifies CASSPDRGNTGELFF.

The gene calls are TRBV10-1 and TRBJ2-5; TRBD2 might be the D (5 bases). Germline CDR1 reads WNHNN; CDR2 reads SYGVQD (reference sequence). The CDR3 is 13 residues long. Trimming took off 3 bases at V and 4 bases at J, with 9 bases between the two ends. In DNA, the CDR3 is TGCGCCAGCAGTGAATGGGCGGGAGAGACCCAGTACTTC. It specifies CASSEWAGETQYF.